A selection of T cell receptor beta chains follows, all from one sample in a study of blood T cell repertoires in COVID-19. Some clones are missing from TCRdb's copy, which holds only in-frame ones; the method was immunoSEQ multiplex PCR. This sample has approximately 250,000 clones, with about 88% found just once. The sequencing input was peripheral blood. The receptors come from a woman aged 60-75 years with COVID-19, enrolled during active disease. The CDR3 runs from the conserved cysteine through the conserved F or W. Each record gives: V gene, CDR3 length, D gene, J gene, CDR3 protein. D genes are given only for firm matches.

TRBV5-1	14	NA	TRBJ1-2	CASSQIPGDYGYTF
TRBV24-1	15	TRBD1	TRBJ2-1	CATSGWTGGSNEQFF
TRBV11-1	13	NA	TRBJ1-2	CASSLQVNYGYTF
TRBV6-5	15	TRBD2	TRBJ2-1	CASRQLAGPYNEQFF
TRBV7-2	15	NA	TRBJ1-4	CASSRRDTSIEKLFF
TRBV10-1	12	NA	TRBJ2-1	CASTDTNNEQFF
TRBV6-2/TRBV6-3	16	TRBD2	TRBJ2-1	CASSRRLAGGSHEQFF
TRBV28	15	NA	TRBJ2-1	CASSRLALSYNEQFF
TRBV5-8	14	NA	TRBJ2-5	CASSFPEGRETQYF
TRBV7-9	14	TRBD1	TRBJ1-1	CASSLRTGRVEAFF
TRBV6-2/TRBV6-3	15	NA	TRBJ2-3	CASSPSVGSTDTQYF
TRBV19	14	TRBD1	TRBJ1-4	CASHFGTGFEKLFF
TRBV19	18	NA	TRBJ1-1	CASSIPAGGATINTEAFF
TRBV29-1	12	NA	TRBJ1-3	CSARDSGNTIYF
TRBV10-3	15	NA	TRBJ2-2	CAISATGGSTGELFF
TRBV3-1/TRBV3-2	14	NA	TRBJ2-2	CASRSRGNTGELFF
TRBV10-3	15	TRBD1	TRBJ2-1	CAISPDRGQVSEQFF
TRBV19	21	TRBD1	TRBJ2-2	CASSIRLLGSYRGRYTGELFF
TRBV6-2/TRBV6-3	18	NA	TRBJ1-1	CASSLRADRALWDTEAFF
TRBV10-3	15	NA	TRBJ2-3	CATQLQGRGTDTQYF
TRBV28	12	NA	TRBJ1-2	CASSLQTGGYTF
TRBV11-2	11	NA	TRBJ2-7	CASSSAYEQYF
TRBV7-3	15	TRBD2	TRBJ2-3	CASSLIPGGFGTQYF
TRBV7-3	13	NA	TRBJ1-1	CASSLTRQAEAFF
TRBV19	15	TRBD1	TRBJ1-1	CASSPLTSGGTEAFF
TRBV27	13	TRBD1	TRBJ1-2	CASSSTTGPGYTF
TRBV7-3	14	NA	TRBJ1-1	CASSLNRGDTEAFF
TRBV4-3	15	TRBD1	TRBJ1-4	CASSQTGTGVEKLFF
TRBV29-1	11	TRBD1	TRBJ1-2	CSVGQNYGYTF
TRBV5-1	16	TRBD2	TRBJ2-3	CASSQSLAGVADTQYF
TRBV2	14	TRBD1	TRBJ2-7	CASSGGTGLYEQYF
TRBV27	17	TRBD1	TRBJ2-6	CASRRRTGSAGANVLTF
TRBV3-1/TRBV3-2	15	NA	TRBJ2-1	CASSQMAGTYNEQFF
TRBV30	13	NA	TRBJ1-2	CAWSVQEGYGYTF
TRBV28	13	NA	TRBJ1-5	CASRDSSNQPQHF
TRBV19	13	NA	TRBJ1-2	CASSTGQPLGYTF
TRBV30	20	NA	TRBJ1-1	CAWWAPPRPTVRGWNTEAFF
TRBV3-1/TRBV3-2	14	TRBD1	TRBJ1-2	CASSQRDSEYGYTF
TRBV9	16	TRBD1	TRBJ2-5	CASSRQPGQGWETQYF
TRBV30	13	TRBD1	TRBJ1-3	CAWSLDRGTTIYF
TRBV28	14	NA	TRBJ1-5	CASSAPGHGQPQHF
TRBV28	14	NA	TRBJ1-2	CASSLLATNYGYTF
TRBV6-6	14	TRBD1	TRBJ1-2	CASREGQGLYGYTF
TRBV28	16	TRBD1	TRBJ1-6	CASSPSGRGPNSPLHF
TRBV7-2	15	NA	TRBJ1-2	CASSLEPERRGGYTF
TRBV4-1	15	TRBD1	TRBJ1-4	CASSATGTEDEKLFF
TRBV19	16	TRBD1	TRBJ1-3	CASNRQGLSSGNTIYF
TRBV19	16	TRBD2	TRBJ2-1	CASRPGLAGGGNEQFF
TRBV11-1	14	TRBD1	TRBJ2-7	CASSPYRQGREQYF
TRBV19	15	TRBD1	TRBJ1-6	CASSTQGARNSPLHF